The present T cell receptor (beta chain) was sequenced within a study of blood T cell repertoires in COVID-19. Across the whole study: COVID-19 samples from acute and convalescent phases originated in the United States, Italy and Spain. PBMCs, B-cell-depleted T cells, or T cells were the source of the cDNA or gDNA that made up the material.

Patients from Seattle were sampled longitudinally, starting during active infection. The assay was immunoSEQ multiplex PCR, and TCRdb's table has in-frame clones only and misses some. The sample includes under 110,000 clones, 70% to 80% of them seen just once. Germline CDR1 reads ENHRY; CDR2 reads SYGVKD. Unmatched junction bases numbered 12, after V lost 4 bases and J lost 3 bases. This CDR3 has 17 residues. This clonotype was sampled from a man aged 80 or over with COVID-19, enrolled during active disease. V gene TRBV10-3 combines with J gene TRBJ1-5, with TRBD1 matching 7 bases. Sequencing was carried out using peripheral blood. The CDR3 region has the DNA TGTGCCATCAGTGCCTCCCCCCGGGACAGACTCAATCAGCCCCAGCATTTT. Its translation is CAISASPRDRLNQPQHF.